This TCR beta chain is drawn from a study of regulatory T cells in long-lasting Graves disease. CDR3-region Arm-PCR and iRepertoire HTBI primers produced the TCR beta libraries. Each CDR3 protein is one row after TCRdb ran MiXCR on the multiplex PCR reads. The repertoire includes about 540,000 distinct CDR3 sequences, roughly 13% of them detected once, and roughly a tenth sits in the top ten. This clonotype came up many times. Germline V gene lookup returns CDR1 LGHNT and CDR2 FRNRAP. This CDR3 is built from 17 residues. Trimming took 0 bases from V and 5 from J; bases not matched to a gene: 9. Time point of the sample: newly diagnosed GD, antithyroid drugs for less than 3 months. RNA isolated from PBMCs was used to make the TCR library. Criteria from the American Thyroid Association guidelines were applied to diagnose Graves' disease. These same data were also listed under a study on T cells in Graves' hyperthyroidism and ophthalmopathy. That work adds: Patients between 18 and 65 years old had hyperthyroidism, newly diagnosed and lasting under 2 months. The HTBI primer set was used in a first-round RT-PCR of the TCR CDR3.

The sequencing used peripheral blood mononuclear cells (PBMCs), collected at new diagnosis, from a patient treated with antithyroid drugs. This chain uses TRBV12-5 with TRBJ2-4, with 8 bases aligning to TRBD1. This receptor was identified in a man aged 30 to 45 with Graves disease. The CDR3 protein is CASGLVPPRTGQNIQYF. The CDR3 coding sequence is TGTGCTAGTGGTTTGGTACCCCCTCGGACAGGGCAAAACATTCAGTACTTC.